One sample yielded the 24 T cell receptor beta chains listed below, sequenced in a study of vaccination and CD4 T cells after COVID-19. The antigens for these receptors are not known. Stated treatment: roughly ten-day PBMC culture with coronavirus spike peptide pools or control peptides (ViraFEST assay). The Oncomine TCR Beta short-read assay sequenced DNA from cultured CD4+ T cells. TCRdb reanalysed the PCR reads using MiXCR and keeps one entry per CDR3 protein. Here the sample spans 17,000 or so distinct CDR3 sequences, approximately 31% being singletons. Sequenced input: cultured CD4+ T cells from blood. The receptors were sampled from a human donor with COVID-19.

This clonotype was picked up a small number of times. The chain employs TRBV20-1 and TRBJ1-6, with a weak D call TRBD1 (6 bases). The CDR3 sequence is 16 residues long. Between the trimmed V and J ends, which lost 5 bases and 0 bases, there was a span of 14 bases. The germline gives CDR1 DFQATT, CDR2 SNEGSKA (reference sequence). The CDR3 loop reads CSAPEGVLSYNSPLHF. For the CDR3, the DNA is TGCAGTGCTCCCGAGGGGGTGCTCTCCTATAATTCACCCCTCCACTTT.

The rearrangement uses TRBV6-2 or TRBV6-3 and TRBJ1-1; the match to TRBD1 covers 7 bases. This CDR3 contains 15 residues. V lost 6 bases and J lost 1; bases outside the gene matches: 8. Germline CDR1 is MNHEY and CDR2 is SVGEGT. The CDR3 protein is CASRDPTGRNTEAFF. Written as DNA, the CDR3 is TGTGCCAGCAGAGACCCGACAGGGAGGAACACTGAAGCTTTCTTT.

The chain links TRBV6-1 to TRBJ1-2; 12 bases fit TRBD1. V trimming: 10 bases; J trimming: 7 bases; junction bases outside the gene matches: 13. The CDR3 loop spans 15 amino acids. CDR1 and CDR2 from the germline V gene are MNHNS and SASEGT. CDR3 in amino acids: CATTSGTGGVGGYTF. The DNA for the CDR3 is TGTGCCACGACCTCCGGGACAGGGGGCGTGGGTGGCTACACCTTC.

The rearrangement links TRBV5-4 to TRBJ2-7; 10 bases line up with TRBD1. The CDR3 extends over 16 amino acids. CDR1 is SGHNT and CDR2 is YYREEE in the germline V gene (reference sequence). With V trimmed by 2 bases and J by 2 bases, 7 bases remained unmatched. The CDR3 loop reads CASSLNPGQGTYEQYF. The CDR3 nucleotides are TGTGCCAGCAGCTTAAATCCGGGACAGGGGACCTACGAGCAGTACTTC.

The rearrangement uses TRBV24-1 and TRBJ2-2; tentative D call: TRBD2 (5 bases). The V end lost 4 bases, the J end lost 6 bases, and 11 bases lay between the germline ends. This CDR3 has 14 residues. The germline gives CDR1 KGHDR, CDR2 SFDVKD. The CDR3 DNA is TGTGCCACCAGTGACTACGGGGTCGCCGGGGAGCTGTTTTTT. As protein: CATSDYGVAGELFF.

This clonotype occurred once. The V gene is TRBV7-2, the J gene TRBJ2-3; D not certain. V was pared by 3 bases and J by 7 bases, with 2 bases between. CDR1 is SGHTA and CDR2 is FQGNSA in the germline V gene. The CDR3 spans 10 residues. The CDR3 region is CASSFNTQYF. CDR3 bases: TGTGCCAGCAGCTTTAATACGCAGTATTTT.

This clonotype has a handful of counts. V and J are TRBV11-2 and TRBJ1-1, with D hard to call. The CDR3 sequence is 14 residues long. The germline gives CDR1 SGHAT, CDR2 FQNNGV. Trimming removed 6 bases at V and 7 bases at J, with 18 bases between. CDR3 loop: CASSPPGRVGEAFF. In DNA form, the CDR3 reads TGTGCCAGCAGTCCACCTGGCCGGGTGGGTGAAGCTTTCTTT.

This chain joins TRBV20-1 and TRBJ1-3; tentatively, D is TRBD1 (5 bases). V was pared by 6 bases and J by 4 bases, with 16 bases between. Germline lookup yields CDR1 DFQATT and CDR2 SNEGSKA (reference sequence). CDR3 length equals 14 residues. CDR3 in DNA: TGCAGTGCCGCTTTTGGGGCGGGGGGAAACACCATATATTTT. Amino acids: CSAAFGAGGNTIYF.

The rearrangement uses TRBV5-6 and TRBJ1-2, with 8 bases matching TRBD1. Losses at the gene ends were 4 bases for V and 0 bases for J; bases not matched to a gene: 5. This CDR3 is 15 amino acids long. CDR1 is SGHDT and CDR2 is YYEEEE in the germline V gene. The CDR3 loop is CASSGTGGSNYGYTF. The CDR3 DNA follows: TGTGCCAGCAGCGGGACAGGCGGTTCTAACTATGGCTACACCTTC.

The chain recombines TRBV5-6 with TRBJ1-1, with D perhaps TRBD1 (6 bases). Trimming removed 4 bases at V and 3 bases at J, with 10 bases between. CDR1 is SGHDT, CDR2 YYEEEE, per germline. The CDR3 sequence is 13 residues long. This CDR3 is CASSADRYTEAFF. The DNA for the CDR3 is TGTGCCAGCAGCGCCGACAGGTACACTGAAGCTTTCTTT. Filled out from reference TRBV5-6 and TRBJ1-1, the complete variable domain reads DAGVTQSPTHLIKTRGQQVTLRCSPKSGHDTVSWYQQALGQGPQFIFQYYEEEERQRGNFPDRFSGHQFPNYSSELNVNALLLGDSALYLCASSADRYTEAFFGQGTRLTVV.

The chain couples TRBV20-1 to TRBJ2-5; TRBD2 aligns across 8 bases. The CDR3 loop spans 15 amino acids. V was clipped by 6 bases and J by 2 bases; unmatched bases: 11. Per germline, CDR1 DFQATT and CDR2 SNEGSKA (reference sequence). The CDR3 sequence is CSANTPRGVQETQYF. The CDR3 region has the DNA TGCAGTGCCAACACCCCGCGGGGGGTGCAAGAGACCCAGTACTTC.

There are a few counts of this clonotype. This rearrangement joins TRBV11-3 to TRBJ1-1; the match to TRBD1 covers 8 bases. The germline CDR1 and CDR2 sequences are SGHNT and YENEEA. The CDR3 runs to 14 residues. V dropped 4 bases and J dropped 6; count of bases not matched to a gene: 7. The DNA of the CDR3 is TGTGCCAGCAGCTGGACAGGGACTCAAGCTGAAGCTTTCTTT. Protein: CASSWTGTQAEAFF.

J is TRBJ1-2 and V is TRBV23-1, with TRBD1 identical over 9 bases. TRBV23-1 counts as an open reading frame of uncertain function. Germline trimming cut 4 bases from V and 1 base from J; bases unmatched to any gene: 7. This CDR3 is 16 amino acids long. DNA for the CDR3: TGCGCCAGCAGTCGCCCGGGACAGGGTGTTAACTATGGCTACACCTTC. The encoded protein is CASSRPGQGVNYGYTF.

The table lists this clonotype with a few counts. The chain uses TRBV18 and TRBJ1-2, with D perhaps TRBD1 (6 bases). CDR1 KGHSH and CDR2 LQKENI come from the germline V gene. The CDR3 has 15 amino acids. V was cut by 0 bases and J by 4 bases, with 12 bases left in between. The CDR3 spells CASSPPPGGGYGYTF. CDR3 coding DNA: TGTGCCAGCTCACCACCGCCTGGGGGCGGCTATGGCTACACCTTC.

The rearrangement joins TRBV20-1 to TRBJ1-5; D is possibly TRBD1 (6 bases). Per germline, CDR1 DFQATT and CDR2 SNEGSKA (reference sequence). V lost 6 bases and J lost 6, with 18 bases in between. The CDR3 is 14 amino acids. DNA of the CDR3: TGCAGTGCCCGGGTGGGGGTAGGGGGTCAGCCCCAGCATTTT. This sequence encodes CSARVGVGGQPQHF.

This clonotype is medium-sized. V and J are TRBV2 and TRBJ1-1, with 7 bases that match TRBD1. The J segment lost 6 bases and the V segment lost 8 bases, leaving 15 bases of the junction unmatched. The CDR3 is 15 residues long. Per the germline V gene, CDR1 is SNHLY and CDR2 is FYNNEI. CDR3 in amino acids: CASQDRRVGDPEAFF. CDR3 sequence (DNA): TGTGCCAGCCAGGACAGGAGGGTCGGGGACCCTGAAGCTTTCTTT.

This clonotype was observed a handful of times. The gene calls are TRBV27 and TRBJ2-7, with TRBD1 matching over 7 bases. Per the germline V gene, CDR1 is MNHEY and CDR2 is SMNVEV (reference sequence). This CDR3 is 15 amino acids long. V dropped 6 bases and J dropped 5; count of bases not matched to a gene: 13. The DNA of the CDR3 is TGTGCCAGCAGCCTACAGGGGTTGGGTGAGGACGAGCAGTACTTC. It yields the protein CASSLQGLGEDEQYF.

The gene calls are TRBV6-4 and TRBJ2-1, with 14 bases fitting TRBD2. The CDR3 length is 16 residues. Germline CDR1 MRHNA, CDR2 SNTAGT. The J segment lost 2 bases and the V segment lost 5 bases, leaving 2 bases of the junction unmatched. CDR3 protein: CASSRTSGGPYNEQFF. In DNA form, the CDR3 reads TGTGCCAGCAGTAGGACTAGCGGGGGGCCCTACAATGAGCAGTTCTTC.

The chain carries TRBV19 and TRBJ1-6, with D perhaps matching TRBD1 (5 bases). Deletions cut 6 bases from V and 10 bases from J, with 22 bases between. Looked up from germline, CDR1 is LNHDA and CDR2 is SQIVND (reference sequence). This CDR3 spans 16 amino acids. The DNA for the CDR3 is TGTGCCAGTAGCCCTACCCGGGACCGCGTGGGATCACCCCTCCACTTT. It specifies CASSPTRDRVGSPLHF. Supplemented by reference TRBV19 and TRBJ1-6, the full variable domain reads DGGITQSPKYLFRKEGQNVTLSCEQNLNHDAMYWYRQDPGQGLRLIYYSQIVNDFQKGDIAEGYSVSREKKESFPLTVTSAQKNPTAFYLCASSPTRDRVGSPLHFGNGTRLTVT.

This sequence joins TRBV6-2 or TRBV6-3 and TRBJ2-1; D gene uncertain. V lost 3 bases, J lost 2 bases, and 5 bases lay in between. The CDR3 sequence is 13 residues long. Germline CDR1 is MNHEY and CDR2 is SVGEGT. The CDR3, as DNA: TGTGCCAGCAGTTATCTAGCCTACAATGAGCAGTTCTTC. This gives the protein CASSYLAYNEQFF.

The rearrangement joins TRBV27 to TRBJ1-3, with 11 positions matching TRBD1. The CDR3 loop spans 17 amino acids. Per the germline V gene, CDR1 is MNHEY and CDR2 is SMNVEV (reference sequence). The trim removed 5 bases at V and 0 bases at J, leaving 6 bases unmatched. CDR3 coding DNA: TGTGCCAGCAGTAAGGACAGGGGGCCGAGCTCTGGAAACACCATATATTTT. Translation gives CASSKDRGPSSGNTIYF.

In its sample, this clonotype was seen a few times. This chain uses TRBV19 with TRBJ1-3; D is unclear. Trimming pared 6 bases from V and 4 bases from J, leaving 19 bases between. This CDR3 spans 16 amino acids. Germline CDR1 and CDR2: LNHDA and SQIVND (reference sequence). As DNA, the CDR3 is TGTGCCAGTAGCCCACAGAGAAGCGTTTCGGGAAACACCATATATTTT. Translating it yields CASSPQRSVSGNTIYF.

This clonotype has a handful of counts. The chain couples TRBV6-5 to TRBJ2-3; the D is unclear. V shed 0 bases and J shed 3 bases, with 22 bases lying between them. CDR3 length: 19 amino acids. Germline lookup yields CDR1 MNHEY and CDR2 SVGAGI. This chain's CDR3 is CASSYSKAAGVLWTDTQYF. Written as DNA, the CDR3 is TGTGCCAGCAGTTACTCGAAGGCAGCCGGTGTACTATGGACAGATACGCAGTATTTT.

The chain carries TRBV15 and TRBJ1-5, with D possibly TRBD1 on 5 matching bases. Germline V CDR1 and CDR2: LNHNV, YYDKDF (reference sequence). Trimming removed 1 base at V and 0 bases at J, with 16 bases between. This CDR3 comprises 18 residues. As DNA, the CDR3 is TGTGCCACCAGCAGAGTGGGGTTGAGGGGAAATAGCAATCAGCCCCAGCATTTT. It codes for CATSRVGLRGNSNQPQHF. Variable domain in full (rest from reference TRBV15 and TRBJ1-5): DAMVIQNPRYQVTQFGKPVTLSCSQTLNHNVMYWYQQKSSQAPKLLFHYYDKDFNNEADTPDNFQSRRPNTSFCFLDIRSPGLGDTAMYLCATSRVGLRGNSNQPQHFGDGTRLSIL.